This T cell receptor beta chain was found in a study of blood T cell repertoires in COVID-19 (dated by TCRdb to the early 2020s). In the study overall: Collaborator samples came from the United States, Italy and Spain and covered acute and convalescent phases of COVID-19. The prospective study material was composed of cDNA or gDNA derived from T cells, B-cell-depleted T cells, or PBMCs. Deeply sampled blood TCRbeta repertoires from subjects exposed to, actively infected with, or recovered from COVID-19 were included in the dataset. The repertoires were made available in a free public database intended to serve as a resource for research on the immune response to SARS-CoV-2. The samples were drawn from the first 160 participants of the ongoing ImmuneRACE study and from some 1,300 subjects provided by 6 global collaborators. Sample metadata almost always included a de-identified subject ID, COVID-19 status, age in years and sex. Where available, HLA class I and class II types were obtained from metadata supplied by the sample provider rather than from assay-based typing. What the authors observed across the whole study: Clinical and demographic metadata were provided uncurated, with the amount varying by source and participant.

TCRbeta CDR3 regions were amplified from genomic DNA using the immunoSEQ Assay, a bias-controlled multiplex PCR. The published analysis was carried out like this. The number of nucleated cells in each sample was estimated from the amplification of reference gene primers within the assay. To quantify the absolute abundance of each unique TCRbeta CDR3 rearrangement, sequence reads were collapsed and filtered. For each sample, productive Simpson clonality was calculated as the square root of Simpson's diversity index over productive rearrangements. TCRdb's version of the immuneACCESS table is confined to in-frame rearrangements and falls short of the full clone set. An unresolved V gene accounts for under half of the shortfall where checked; the remainder is of unknown origin. From that table come the V and J calls and clone size; the DNA was used to work out D and trimming. Recorded for this sample are roughly 290,000 clones; 70% to 90% of them occurred a single time. Less than 9.5% of the sample lies in the top ten.

The CDR3 holds 13 amino acids from the cysteine to the phenylalanine. The retained sequence is limited to the CDR3, 39 bases, with the frame set at the first base. V is pared back by 6 bases and J by 2 bases, with 10 bases lying between the germline termini. A second Seattle source provided samples from volunteer blood donors who had recovered from COVID-19. Each collaborating institution followed its own protocols to collect whole blood in K2EDTA tubes. For TCRbeta analysis, collaborators shipped samples as frozen whole blood, isolated PBMCs, or DNA extracted from either of those sample types. On this clone: No antigen is known for it. No much larger clone is present one base from it, and per-base qualities are unavailable. Other DNA sequences in the sample encode the same CDR3.

The rearranged chain carries TRBV12-3 or TRBV12-4 and TRBJ1-2, and possibly TRBD1, on 6 matching bases. Sequences were obtained from peripheral blood. The clonotype originates from a woman in her forties or fifties who had recovered from COVID-19. The CDR3 here reads CASSPDRNYGYTF. The bases read TGTGCCAGCAGCCCGGACAGAAACTATGGCTACACCTTC.